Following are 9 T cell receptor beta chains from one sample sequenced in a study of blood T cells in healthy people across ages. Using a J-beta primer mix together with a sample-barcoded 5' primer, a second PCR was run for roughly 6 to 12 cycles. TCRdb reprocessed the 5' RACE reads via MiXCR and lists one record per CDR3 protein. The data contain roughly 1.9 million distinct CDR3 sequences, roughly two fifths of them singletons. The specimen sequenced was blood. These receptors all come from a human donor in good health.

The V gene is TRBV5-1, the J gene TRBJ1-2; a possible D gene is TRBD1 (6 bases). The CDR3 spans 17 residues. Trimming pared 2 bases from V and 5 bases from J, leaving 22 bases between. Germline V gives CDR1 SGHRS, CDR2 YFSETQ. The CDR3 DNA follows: TGCGCCAGCAGCTTATCCTCAGGGCCTCATCAGGGGTATGGCTACACCTTC. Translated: CASSLSSGPHQGYGYTF.

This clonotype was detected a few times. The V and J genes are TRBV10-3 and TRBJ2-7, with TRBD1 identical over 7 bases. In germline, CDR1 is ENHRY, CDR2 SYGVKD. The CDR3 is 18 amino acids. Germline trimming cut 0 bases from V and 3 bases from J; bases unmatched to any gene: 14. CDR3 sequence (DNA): TGTGCCATCAGTGAGTCGATTCTTGGGACAGAGGGGAGCTACGAGCAGTACTTC. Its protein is CAISESILGTEGSYEQYF.

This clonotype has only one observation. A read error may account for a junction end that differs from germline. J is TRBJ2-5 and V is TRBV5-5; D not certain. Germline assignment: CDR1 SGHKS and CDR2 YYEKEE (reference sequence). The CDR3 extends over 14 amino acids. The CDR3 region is CAGSLMVRQETQYF. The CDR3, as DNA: TGTGCCGGCAGCTTGATGGTACGCCAAGAGACCCAGTACTTC.

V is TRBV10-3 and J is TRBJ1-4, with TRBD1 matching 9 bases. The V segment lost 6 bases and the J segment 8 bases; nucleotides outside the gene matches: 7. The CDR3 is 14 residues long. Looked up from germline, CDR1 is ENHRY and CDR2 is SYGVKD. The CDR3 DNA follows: TGTGCCATCAGCCCGGGACAGGGTTGGGAAAAACTGTTTTTT. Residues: CAISPGQGWEKLFF.

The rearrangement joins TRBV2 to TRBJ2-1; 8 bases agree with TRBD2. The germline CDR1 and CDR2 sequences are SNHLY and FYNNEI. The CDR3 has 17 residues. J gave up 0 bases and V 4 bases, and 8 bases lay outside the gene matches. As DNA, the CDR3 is TGTGCCAGCAGTGGGGTAGCGGGGCGCCCCTCCTACAATGAGCAGTTCTTC. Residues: CASSGVAGRPSYNEQFF.

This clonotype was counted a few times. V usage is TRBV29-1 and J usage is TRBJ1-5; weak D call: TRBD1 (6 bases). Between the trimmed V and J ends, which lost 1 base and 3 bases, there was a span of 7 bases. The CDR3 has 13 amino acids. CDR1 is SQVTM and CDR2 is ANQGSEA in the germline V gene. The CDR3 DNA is TGCAGCGTTGAAGGGGGGCCCAATCAGCCCCAGCATTTT. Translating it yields CSVEGGPNQPQHF.

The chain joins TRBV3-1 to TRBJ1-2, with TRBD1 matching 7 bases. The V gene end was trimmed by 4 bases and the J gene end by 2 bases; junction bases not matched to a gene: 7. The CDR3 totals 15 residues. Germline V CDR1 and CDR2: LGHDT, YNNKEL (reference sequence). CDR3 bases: TGTGCCAGCAGCCGCGGGACAGACAACAACTATGGCTACACCTTC. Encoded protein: CASSRGTDNNYGYTF.

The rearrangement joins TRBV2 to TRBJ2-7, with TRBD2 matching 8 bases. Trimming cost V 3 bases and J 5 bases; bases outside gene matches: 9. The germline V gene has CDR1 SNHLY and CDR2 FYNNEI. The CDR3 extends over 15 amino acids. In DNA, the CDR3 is TGTGCCAGCAGTGAGGAGCGGGGGTTGACCCACGAGCAGTACTTC. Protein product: CASSEERGLTHEQYF.

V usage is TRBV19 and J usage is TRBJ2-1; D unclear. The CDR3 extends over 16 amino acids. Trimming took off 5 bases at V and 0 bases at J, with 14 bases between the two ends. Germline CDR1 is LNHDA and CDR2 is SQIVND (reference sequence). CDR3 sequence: CASSGRIRSSYNEQFF. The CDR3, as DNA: TGTGCCAGTAGTGGCCGGATTCGGAGCTCCTACAATGAGCAGTTCTTC.